This note documents a single T cell receptor beta chain sequence. Its antigen is as yet unknown. In the same sample, other DNA sequences code for this CDR3. Method: immunoSEQ multiplex PCR; TCRdb's copy keeps in-frame clones and lacks some. The table lists under 600,000 clones, 95% to 97% of them singletons. The CDR3 has 14 residues. V was pared by 5 bases and J by 4 bases, with 7 bases of the junction left unmatched. Germline loops: CDR1 MNHNY, CDR2 SVGAGI (reference sequence). This specimen comes from a study of shared clonotypes between healthy human individuals. Study summary: Ranging from 18 to 49 in age, donors were a couple of women and three men. Overall study results and limits: Non-shared clonotypes showed lower generation probabilities than clonotypes common to all four donors. Larger estimated richness was generally recorded for naive subsets relative to memory subsets. Only a few donors were included, so the genetic and exposure-history diversity represented was limited.

V and J are TRBV6-6 and TRBJ2-7, with 8 bases identical to TRBD2. Sequenced material: naive CD4+ T cells sorted from blood. Subset meaning: CD45RA+ positively selected. This clonotype was obtained from a woman aged 25 to 39 in good health. The CDR3, as DNA: TGTGCCAGCAGTCAAACTAGCGGTTCTTACGAGCAGTACTTC. Its translation is CASSQTSGSYEQYF.